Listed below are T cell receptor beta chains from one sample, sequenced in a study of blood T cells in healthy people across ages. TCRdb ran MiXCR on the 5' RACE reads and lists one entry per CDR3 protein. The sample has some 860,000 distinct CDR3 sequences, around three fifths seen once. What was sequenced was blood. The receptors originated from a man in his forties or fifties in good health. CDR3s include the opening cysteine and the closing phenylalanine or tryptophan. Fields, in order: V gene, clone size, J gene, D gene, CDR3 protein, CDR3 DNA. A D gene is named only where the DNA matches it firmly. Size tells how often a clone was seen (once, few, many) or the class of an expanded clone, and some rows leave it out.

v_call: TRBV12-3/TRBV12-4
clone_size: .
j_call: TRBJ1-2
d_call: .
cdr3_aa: CASSVGFYGYTF
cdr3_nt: TGTGCCAGCAGTGTGGGCTTCTATGGCTACACCTTC

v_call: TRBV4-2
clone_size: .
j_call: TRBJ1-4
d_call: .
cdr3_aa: CASMDGHEKLFF
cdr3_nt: TGTGCCAGCATGGACGGCCATGAAAAACTGTTTTTT

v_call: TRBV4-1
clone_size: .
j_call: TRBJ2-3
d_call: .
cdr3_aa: CASSQGLRDTDTQYF
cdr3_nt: TGCGCCAGCAGCCAAGGACTGCGGGACACAGATACGCAGTATTTT

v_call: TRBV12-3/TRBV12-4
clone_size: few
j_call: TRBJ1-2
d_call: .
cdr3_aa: CASSFLNYGYTF
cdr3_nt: TGTGCCAGCAGTTTCCTCAACTATGGCTACACCTTC

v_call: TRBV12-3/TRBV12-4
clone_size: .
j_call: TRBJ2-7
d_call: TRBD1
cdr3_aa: CASSLLQGGYEQYF
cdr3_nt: TGTGCCAGCAGTTTACTACAGGGGGGTTACGAGCAGTACTTC

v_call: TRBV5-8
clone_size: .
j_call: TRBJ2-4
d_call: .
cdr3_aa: CASSFPGVRDSRRGAKNIQYF
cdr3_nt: TGTGCCAGCAGCTTCCCGGGGGTCCGGGACTCACGGAGGGGAGCCAAAAACATTCAGTACTTC

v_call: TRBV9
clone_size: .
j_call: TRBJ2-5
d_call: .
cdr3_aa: CASSVVGGSQETQYF
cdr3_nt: TGTGCCAGCAGCGTAGTGGGCGGCAGCCAAGAGACCCAGTACTTC

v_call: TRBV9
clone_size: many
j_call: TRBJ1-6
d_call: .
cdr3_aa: CASSVETGPNSPLHF
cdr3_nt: TGTGCCAGCAGCGTAGAGACAGGCCCTAATTCACCCCTCCACTTT

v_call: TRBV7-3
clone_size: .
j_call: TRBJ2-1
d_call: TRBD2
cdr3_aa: CASSLSGSDYNEQFF
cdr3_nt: TGTGCCAGCAGCTTAAGCGGGAGTGACTACAATGAGCAGTTCTTC

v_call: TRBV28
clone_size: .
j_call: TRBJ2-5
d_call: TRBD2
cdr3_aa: CASSFTSGGRFQGTQYF
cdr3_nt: TGTGCCAGCAGTTTTACTAGCGGGGGGAGATTCCAAGGGACCCAGTACTTC

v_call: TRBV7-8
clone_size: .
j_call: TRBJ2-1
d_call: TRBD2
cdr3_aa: CASSLPGRVANEQFF
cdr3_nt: TGTGCCAGCAGCCTACCGGGGAGGGTGGCCAATGAGCAGTTCTTC

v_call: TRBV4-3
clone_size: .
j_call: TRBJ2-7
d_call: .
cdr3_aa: CATKWDLANYEQYF
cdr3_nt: TGCGCCACCAAATGGGATCTGGCGAATTACGAGCAGTACTTC

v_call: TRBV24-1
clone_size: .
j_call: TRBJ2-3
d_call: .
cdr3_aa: CATSDSANTQYF
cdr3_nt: TGTGCCACCAGTGATAGTGCGAATACGCAGTATTTT

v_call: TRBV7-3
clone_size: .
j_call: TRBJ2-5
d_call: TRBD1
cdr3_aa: CASSAGTGVLETQYF
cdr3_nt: TGTGCCAGCAGCGCAGGGACAGGGGTTTTGGAGACCCAGTACTTC

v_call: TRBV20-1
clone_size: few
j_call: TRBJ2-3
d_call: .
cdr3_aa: CSARDPPPGTDTQYF
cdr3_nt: TGCAGTGCTAGAGATCCTCCCCCAGGCACAGATACGCAGTATTTT

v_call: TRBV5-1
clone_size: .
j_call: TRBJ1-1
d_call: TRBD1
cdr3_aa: CASSLGQGAHVGRNTEAFF
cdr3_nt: TGCGCCAGCAGCTTGGGACAGGGGGCCCACGTCGGGAGGAACACTGAAGCTTTCTTT

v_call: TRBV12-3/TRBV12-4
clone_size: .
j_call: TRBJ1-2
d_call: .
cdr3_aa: CASSTTDLLYGYTF
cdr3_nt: TGTGCCAGCAGTACGACAGACCTGCTCTATGGCTACACCTTC

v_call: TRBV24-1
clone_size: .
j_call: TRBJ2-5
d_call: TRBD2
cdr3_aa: CATSDPRPNLAGLETQYF
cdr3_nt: TGTGCCACCAGTGATCCGCGCCCAAACCTAGCGGGCTTAGAGACCCAGTACTTC

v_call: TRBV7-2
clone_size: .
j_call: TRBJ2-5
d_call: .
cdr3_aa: CASSLRTRKETQYF
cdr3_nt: TGTGCCAGCAGCTTAAGGACTCGTAAAGAGACCCAGTACTTC

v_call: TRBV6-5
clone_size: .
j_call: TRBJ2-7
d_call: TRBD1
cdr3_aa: CASSYSMFGTGGEQYF
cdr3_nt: TGTGCCAGCAGTTACTCGATGTTCGGGACAGGGGGCGAGCAGTACTTC

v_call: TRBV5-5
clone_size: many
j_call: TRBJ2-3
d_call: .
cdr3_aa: CASTNQAPGSTDTQYF
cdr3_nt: TGTGCCAGCACCAACCAAGCGCCAGGGAGCACAGATACGCAGTATTTT

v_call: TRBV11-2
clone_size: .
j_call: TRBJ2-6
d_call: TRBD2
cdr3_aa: CASSLVWRARGADVLTF
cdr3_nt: TGTGCCAGCAGCTTAGTATGGCGGGCGCGGGGGGCCGACGTCCTGACTTTC

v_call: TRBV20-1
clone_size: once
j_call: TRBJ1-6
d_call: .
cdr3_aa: CSARAQAPRSSYNSPLHF
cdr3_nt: TGCAGTGCTAGAGCTCAGGCGCCCCGGAGCTCCTATAATTCACCCCTCCACTTT

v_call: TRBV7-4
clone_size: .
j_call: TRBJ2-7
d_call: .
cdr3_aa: CASSLAGLVGPYEQYF
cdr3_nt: TGTGCCAGCAGCTTAGCCGGGCTAGTGGGCCCTTACGAGCAGTACTTC

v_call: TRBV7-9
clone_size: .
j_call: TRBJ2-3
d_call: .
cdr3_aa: CASSATRVGTDTQYF
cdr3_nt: TGTGCCAGCAGCGCTACTCGGGTGGGCACAGATACGCAGTATTTT

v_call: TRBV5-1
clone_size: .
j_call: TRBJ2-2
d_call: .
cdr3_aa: CASSLGGNTGELFF
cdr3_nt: TGCGCCAGCAGCTTGGGCGGTAACACCGGGGAGCTGTTTTTT

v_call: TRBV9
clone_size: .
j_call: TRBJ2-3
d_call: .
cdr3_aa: CASSVVVQGRDTQYF
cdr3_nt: TGTGCCAGCAGCGTAGTAGTACAGGGTCGTGATACGCAGTATTTT

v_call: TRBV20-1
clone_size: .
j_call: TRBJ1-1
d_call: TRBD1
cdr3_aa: CSARAGQGDGAFF
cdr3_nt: TGCAGTGCTAGAGCAGGACAGGGGGACGGGGCTTTCTTT

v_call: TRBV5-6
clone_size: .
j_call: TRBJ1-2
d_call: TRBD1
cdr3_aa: CASSRQGVEGYTF
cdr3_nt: TGTGCCAGCAGCCGACAGGGAGTCGAGGGCTACACCTTC

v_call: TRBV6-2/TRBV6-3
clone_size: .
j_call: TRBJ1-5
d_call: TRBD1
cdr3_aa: CASSGSRGQGSSNQPQHF
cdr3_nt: TGTGCCAGCAGTGGATCCCGCGGACAGGGCAGTAGCAATCAGCCCCAGCATTTT

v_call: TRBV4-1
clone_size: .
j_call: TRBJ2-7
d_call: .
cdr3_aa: CASSQGPARAYEQYF
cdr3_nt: TGCGCCAGCAGCCAAGGACCTGCTCGGGCCTACGAGCAGTACTTC

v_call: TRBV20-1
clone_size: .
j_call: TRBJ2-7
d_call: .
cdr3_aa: CSARASRDGGPYEQYF
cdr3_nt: TGCAGTGCTAGAGCCTCACGCGACGGGGGCCCCTACGAGCAGTACTTC

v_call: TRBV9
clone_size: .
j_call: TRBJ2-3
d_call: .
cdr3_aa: CASSPSGARALPDTQYF
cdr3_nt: TGTGCCAGCAGCCCCAGCGGCGCGCGGGCCTTGCCAGATACGCAGTATTTT

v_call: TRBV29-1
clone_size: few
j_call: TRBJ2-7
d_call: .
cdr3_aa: CSVEEQGYEQYF
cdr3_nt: TGCAGCGTTGAAGAGCAGGGCTACGAGCAGTACTTC

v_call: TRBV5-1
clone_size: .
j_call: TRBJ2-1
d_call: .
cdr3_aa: CASSPDSPGNNEQFF
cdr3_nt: TGCGCCAGCAGCCCGGACTCCCCGGGGAACAATGAGCAGTTCTTC

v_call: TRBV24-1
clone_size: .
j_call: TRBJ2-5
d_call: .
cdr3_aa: CATSDGGWETQYF
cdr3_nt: TGTGCCACCAGTGATGGGGGCTGGGAGACCCAGTACTTC

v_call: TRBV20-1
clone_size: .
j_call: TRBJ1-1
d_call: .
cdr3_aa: CSVGSTEAFF
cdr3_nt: TGCAGTGTGGGGAGCACTGAAGCTTTCTTT

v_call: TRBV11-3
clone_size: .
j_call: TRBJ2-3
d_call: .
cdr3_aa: CASSSKREIWTDTQYF
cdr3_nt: TGTGCCAGCAGCTCAAAACGGGAGATCTGGACAGATACGCAGTATTTT

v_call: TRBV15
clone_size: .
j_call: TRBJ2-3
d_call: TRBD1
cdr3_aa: CASGQGDSTDTQYF
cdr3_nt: TGTGCCTCGGGACAGGGGGATAGCACAGATACGCAGTATTTT

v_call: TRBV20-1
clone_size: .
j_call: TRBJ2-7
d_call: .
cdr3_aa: CSARDRTYEQYF
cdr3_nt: TGCAGTGCTAGAGACAGAACCTACGAGCAGTACTTC

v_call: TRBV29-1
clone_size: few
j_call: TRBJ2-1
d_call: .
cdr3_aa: CSVVVGGLGEQFF
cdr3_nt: TGCAGCGTTGTGGTTGGGGGCCTTGGTGAGCAGTTCTTC